One and the same sample provided the 31 T cell receptor beta chains below, sequenced in a study of blood T cell repertoires in COVID-19. Only in-frame clones appear in the TCRdb table, and some are missing; sequencing was by immunoSEQ multiplex PCR. The table records about 42,000 clones, roughly 90% of them present only once. Sequenced input: peripheral blood. The receptor source for this set is a human donor in a cohort sampled during active COVID-19.

This clone was observed once. This chain joins TRBV30 and TRBJ2-6, with D possibly being TRBD1 (6 bases). The V and J ends lost 5 bases and 0 bases respectively, with 17 bases between them. The germline gives CDR1 GTSNPN, CDR2 SVGIG (reference sequence). The CDR3 consists of 17 residues. The CDR3 region is CAWEMAGAFSGANVLTF. The CDR3 nucleotides are TGTGCCTGGGAGATGGCAGGGGCTTTCTCTGGGGCCAACGTCCTGACTTTC. The variable domain in full, with the rest retrieved from reference TRBV30 and TRBJ2-6, is SQTIHQWPATLVQPVGSPLSLECTVEGTSNPNLYWYRQAAGRGLQLLFYSVGIGQISSEVPQNLSASRPQDRQFILSSKKLLLSDSGFYLCAWEMAGAFSGANVLTFGAGSRLTVL.

The rearrangement uses TRBV27 and TRBJ2-1, with unresolved D. Trimming stripped 7 bases from V and 4 bases from J, with 14 bases between. The germline V gene has CDR1 MNHEY and CDR2 SMNVEV (reference sequence). The CDR3 spans 14 residues. The CDR3 region is CASIIENLYNEQFF. The DNA of the CDR3 is TGTGCCAGCATTATAGAGAACCTATACAATGAGCAGTTCTTC.

This clone came up once. The chain uses TRBV2 and TRBJ1-2; no clear D gene. The V gene's germline CDR1 is SNHLY and CDR2 FYNNEI. There are 12 residues in the CDR3. V lost 4 bases to trimming and J lost 4 bases, with 7 bases between them. The CDR3 sequence is CASSVGSYGYTF. The CDR3, as DNA: TGTGCCAGCAGTGTAGGGAGCTATGGCTACACCTTC.

This chain connects TRBV6-6 to TRBJ2-1; 10 positions match TRBD1. The CDR3 runs to 14 residues. Germline values: CDR1 MNHNY, CDR2 SVGAGI (reference sequence). V trimming: 6 bases; J trimming: 6 bases; junction bases outside the gene matches: 5. The CDR3 DNA sequence: TGTGCCAGCAGAGGACAGGGGGGAACCAATGAGCAGTTCTTC. Translated: CASRGQGGTNEQFF.

This clone is a singleton in its sample. The CDR3 loop is CASSGFDLTYEQYF. For the CDR3, the DNA is TGTGCCAGCAGTGGATTCGACTTAACCTACGAGCAGTACTTC. The chain is built from TRBV2 and TRBJ2-7; D not certain. Germline CDR1 is SNHLY and CDR2 is FYNNEI. The CDR3 totals 14 residues. Trimming pared 4 bases from V and 2 bases from J, leaving 12 bases between.

The chain carries TRBV6-5 and TRBJ2-3; D gene ambiguous. Germline CDR1 and CDR2: MNHEY and SVGAGI. The CDR3 runs to 14 residues. V lost 0 bases and J lost 2, with 6 bases in between. CDR3 in DNA: TGTGCCAGCAGTTACTCTCAGAACACAGATACGCAGTATTTT. Protein: CASSYSQNTDTQYF.

DNA of the CDR3: TGTGCCAGCAGCCGGGACAGGGGGGACAATCAGCCCCAGCATTTT. Translating it yields CASSRDRGDNQPQHF. The chain recombines TRBV6-5 with TRBJ1-5; TRBD1 matches 11 bases. V shed 6 bases, J shed 3 bases, and the junction held 4 bases outside the gene matches. Looked up from germline, CDR1 is MNHEY and CDR2 is SVGAGI. The CDR3 extends over 15 amino acids.

This chain uses TRBV19 with TRBJ1-6; D not resolved. CDR1 is LNHDA and CDR2 is SQIVND in the germline V gene (reference sequence). Between the trimmed V and J ends, which lost 7 bases and 3 bases, there was a span of 4 bases. CDR3 size: 12 residues. Here the CDR3 reads CASNSYNSPLHF. In nucleotides, the CDR3 is TGTGCCAGTAACAGCTATAATTCACCCCTCCACTTT. The entire variable domain, with the rest obtained from reference TRBV19 and TRBJ1-6, is as follows: DGGITQSPKYLFRKEGQNVTLSCEQNLNHDAMYWYRQDPGQGLRLIYYSQIVNDFQKGDIAEGYSVSREKKESFPLTVTSAQKNPTAFYLCASNSYNSPLHFGNGTRLTVT.

The chain couples TRBV2 to TRBJ2-5; 8 positions agree with TRBD1. CDR1 SNHLY and CDR2 FYNNEI come from the germline V gene. With 1 base clipped from V and 9 bases from J, the junction kept 7 bases outside the gene matches. CDR3 length: 14 residues. CDR3 protein: CASSEGTGSWSQYF. CDR3 bases: TGTGCCAGCAGTGAAGGGACAGGGAGTTGGTCCCAGTACTTC.

This chain joins TRBV3-1 (or the pseudogene TRBV3-2) and TRBJ1-2, with 7 bases lining up with TRBD1. The V gene's germline CDR1 is LGHDT and CDR2 YNNKEL (reference sequence). With 1 base clipped from V and 4 bases from J, the junction kept 3 bases outside the gene matches. The CDR3 runs 14 residues. CDR3 protein: CASSQAGQPYGYTF. In DNA, the CDR3 is TGTGCCAGCAGCCAAGCGGGACAGCCCTATGGCTACACCTTC.

The chain joins TRBV3-1 (or the pseudogene TRBV3-2) to TRBJ2-7; 8 bases map to TRBD2. Germline CDR1 LGHDT, CDR2 YNNKEL (reference sequence). V was pared by 1 base and J by 5 bases, with 13 bases of the junction left unmatched. This CDR3 has 17 residues. CDR3 region: CASSQVAGTRVRDEQYF. For the CDR3, the DNA is TGTGCCAGCAGCCAAGTAGCCGGGACTAGGGTGAGGGACGAGCAGTACTTC.

The chain carries TRBV6-5 and TRBJ1-2, with D unclear. V was pared by 0 bases and J by 6 bases, with 17 bases between. Germline V gene sequence: CDR1 MNHEY, CDR2 SVGAGI. The CDR3 covers 16 residues. As DNA, the CDR3 is TGTGCCAGCAGTTACTCGAGTAAGGGAGGATCTGATGGCTACACCTTC. Protein: CASSYSSKGGSDGYTF.

This CDR3 is CSVEDPPSTEAFF. Here the CDR3 DNA reads TGCAGCGTTGAAGATCCCCCTAGCACTGAAGCTTTCTTT. V and J are TRBV29-1 and TRBJ1-1; D is uncertain. The CDR3 spans 13 residues. Trimming took off 0 bases at V and 4 bases at J, with 9 bases between the two ends. Per germline, CDR1 SQVTM and CDR2 ANQGSEA.

The chain combines TRBV7-3 with TRBJ2-7; possibly TRBD2 for D (5 bases). V lost 0 bases and J 7 bases, leaving 10 bases between the germline ends. Germline-derived CDR1 and CDR2 are SGHTA and FQGTGA. The CDR3 runs to 13 residues. In DNA form, the CDR3 reads TGTGCCAGCAGCTTAACGGGCGGGCAGGAGCAGTACTTC. This gives the protein CASSLTGGQEQYF. Full variable domain (outside the CDR3, taken from reference TRBV7-3 and TRBJ2-7): GAGVSQTPSNKVTEKGKYVELRCDPISGHTALYWYRQSLGQGPEFLIYFQGTGAADDSGLPNDRFFAVRPEGSVSTLKIQRTERGDSAVYLCASSLTGGQEQYFGPGTRLTVT.

The chain combines TRBV27 with TRBJ1-2, with 7 bases matching TRBD1. This CDR3 is built from 14 residues. V lost 4 bases and J lost 3; bases outside the gene matches: 5. From germline, CDR1 is MNHEY and CDR2 SMNVEV (reference sequence). The CDR3 sequence: CASSSAGGDYGYTF. The CDR3 bases are TGTGCCAGCAGTTCCGCAGGGGGTGACTATGGCTACACCTTC.

This chain connects TRBV6-1 to TRBJ2-7; possible D gene TRBD1, 5 bases. V lost 4 bases to trimming and J lost 4 bases, with 20 bases between them. The CDR3 extends over 16 amino acids. Germline loops: CDR1 MNHNS, CDR2 SASEGT. The CDR3 reads CASSGSQGLSWYEQYF. CDR3 coding DNA: TGTGCCAGCAGTGGCTCCCAGGGATTATCGTGGTACGAGCAGTACTTC.

V and J are TRBV10-2 and TRBJ2-7, with 12 bases lining up with TRBD2. Germline-derived CDR1 and CDR2 are WSHSY and SAAADI. V was pared by 6 bases and J by 2 bases, with 2 bases of the junction left unmatched. This CDR3 comprises 14 residues. CDR3: CASRGLAGPYEQYF. CDR3 DNA: TGCGCCAGCAGGGGACTAGCGGGTCCCTACGAGCAGTACTTC.

This chain joins TRBV7-3 and TRBJ1-1, with TRBD1 identical over 8 bases. The V segment lost 0 bases and the J segment 2 bases; nucleotides outside the gene matches: 2. The CDR3 consists of 15 residues. CDR1 is SGHTA, CDR2 FQGTGA, per germline. This chain's CDR3 is CASSLTAGGNTEAFF. The CDR3 DNA reads as TGTGCCAGCAGCTTAACGGCAGGGGGCAACACTGAAGCTTTCTTT. The variable domain in full, completed from reference TRBV7-3 and TRBJ1-1, reads GAGVSQTPSNKVTEKGKYVELRCDPISGHTALYWYRQSLGQGPEFLIYFQGTGAADDSGLPNDRFFAVRPEGSVSTLKIQRTERGDSAVYLCASSLTAGGNTEAFFGQGTRLTVV.

The chain has TRBV5-1 and TRBJ2-7; 7 nucleotides line up with TRBD2. V shed 3 bases and J 4 bases; nucleotides not matched to a gene: 16. The CDR3 sequence is 17 residues long. Germline CDR1 reads SGHRS; CDR2 reads YFSETQ. The CDR3 reads CASSSHGGKPLNYEQYF. DNA of the CDR3: TGCGCCAGCAGCTCCCACGGGGGGAAACCGCTCAATTACGAGCAGTACTTC.

The genes are TRBV30 and TRBJ2-1; 7 bases align to TRBD2. Germline values: CDR1 GTSNPN, CDR2 SVGIG (reference sequence). There are 16 residues in the CDR3. V shed 0 bases and J 9 bases; nucleotides not matched to a gene: 14. In DNA form, the CDR3 reads TGTGCCTGGAGTGTAGGGGAGGGGACTAAACGGGGTGAGCAGTTCTTC. It codes for CAWSVGEGTKRGEQFF.

The chain couples TRBV5-6 to TRBJ2-1; no reliable D call. This CDR3 contains 12 residues. The germline V and J ends were trimmed by 0 bases and 5 bases, with 3 bases remaining between them. Germline CDR1 and CDR2: SGHDT and YYEEEE. CDR3 bases: TGTGCCAGCAGCTTGGCAGACAATGAGCAGTTCTTC. It is translated as CASSLADNEQFF.

V gene TRBV19 combines with J gene TRBJ2-1; D may be TRBD1 (6 bases). Germline values: CDR1 LNHDA, CDR2 SQIVND (reference sequence). The CDR3 sequence is 13 residues long. V lost 4 bases and J lost 10, with 14 bases in between. The CDR3 region is CASSTRQAWEQFF. The DNA of the CDR3 is TGTGCCAGTAGTACGAGACAGGCGTGGGAGCAGTTCTTC.

V usage is TRBV24-1 and J usage is TRBJ1-5; a weak D match, TRBD1 (5 bases). The germline CDR1 and CDR2 sequences are KGHDR and SFDVKD. V was cut by 2 bases and J by 5 bases, with 12 bases left in between. This CDR3 is built from 15 residues. CDR3 DNA sequence: TGTGCCACCAGTGATTCTCACAGGAATCATCAGCCCCAGCATTTT. Its protein is CATSDSHRNHQPQHF.

This chain links TRBV29-1 with TRBJ2-3, with a weak D call TRBD1 (6 bases). The germline CDR1 and CDR2 sequences are SQVTM and ANQGSEA. The CDR3 loop spans 16 amino acids. The V end was cut by 7 bases, the J end by 2 bases, with 22 bases between. The CDR3 nucleotides are TGCAGCGCCCCGGACAGCTCATCTTCCAACACAGATACGCAGTATTTT. Amino acids: CSAPDSSSSNTDTQYF.

The CDR3 loop is CASSQMAISTGNTIYF. The CDR3 DNA is TGTGCCAGCAGCCAAATGGCAATCTCAACTGGAAACACCATATATTTT. This chain links TRBV3-1 (or the pseudogene TRBV3-2) with TRBJ1-3; no firm D call. Germline assignment: CDR1 LGHDT and CDR2 YNNKEL (reference sequence). The CDR3 runs 16 residues. Trimming pared 2 bases from V and 2 bases from J, leaving 13 bases between.

This clone was detected once. The chain employs TRBV6-4 and TRBJ2-3; 12 positions agree with TRBD2. This CDR3 has 16 amino acids. Looked up from germline, CDR1 is MRHNA and CDR2 is SNTAGT. V shed 5 bases and J 0 bases; nucleotides not matched to a gene: 3. CDR3 DNA sequence: TGTGCCAGCAGTTCACTAGCGGGGGGAAGCACAGATACGCAGTATTTT. The encoded protein is CASSSLAGGSTDTQYF.

The chain links TRBV5-4 to TRBJ1-4, with TRBD1 matching 7 bases. Germline assignment: CDR1 SGHNT and CDR2 YYREEE (reference sequence). The CDR3 spans 18 residues. The trim removed 0 bases at V and 0 bases at J, leaving 8 bases unmatched. In DNA, the CDR3 is TGTGCCAGCAGCTTGGGGTCGACAGGGAAGACAACTAATGAAAAACTGTTTTTT. Translating gives CASSLGSTGKTTNEKLFF.

The rearrangement uses TRBV6-5 and TRBJ2-7; D remains unclear. V gave up 4 bases and J gave up 2 bases, with 15 bases separating them. Germline V gene lookup returns CDR1 MNHEY and CDR2 SVGAGI. The CDR3 is made up of 15 amino acids. The DNA of the CDR3 is TGTGCCAGCAGTTTGGGCCCCGTTGCCCCCTACGAGCAGTACTTC. Translated: CASSLGPVAPYEQYF.

This chain joins TRBV10-3 and TRBJ1-1; possibly TRBD1 for D (6 bases). Trimming took 0 bases from V and 3 from J, leaving 11 bases between them. The CDR3 length is 15 residues. Germline assignment: CDR1 ENHRY and CDR2 SYGVKD. The CDR3 loop is CAISESFRGDTEAFF. DNA of the CDR3: TGTGCCATCAGTGAGTCGTTCAGGGGCGACACTGAAGCTTTCTTT.

This clone was seen a few times. The chain has TRBV7-2 and TRBJ2-1, with TRBD2 matching over 7 bases. V shed 5 bases, J shed 6 bases, and the junction held 7 bases outside the gene matches. This CDR3 comprises 14 residues. Per the germline V gene, CDR1 is SGHTA and CDR2 is FQGNSA. In DNA form, the CDR3 reads TGTGCCAGCAGCCCTCGGACTAGGGTCAATGAGCAGTTCTTC. Its translation is CASSPRTRVNEQFF. Using reference TRBV7-2 and TRBJ2-1 for the parts outside the CDR3, the full variable domain is GAGVSQSPSNKVTEKGKDVELRCDPISGHTALYWYRQSLGQGLEFLIYFQGNSAPDKSGLPSDRFSAERTGGSVSTLTIQRTQQEDSAVYLCASSPRTRVNEQFFGPGTRLTVL.

This chain connects TRBV14 to TRBJ1-2, with no clear D. CDR3 length equals 13 residues. Between the trimmed V and J ends, which lost 2 bases and 2 bases, there was a span of 6 bases. The germline gives CDR1 SGHDN, CDR2 FVKESK. The chain's CDR3 is CASSQSQNYGYTF. The CDR3 DNA reads TGTGCCAGCAGCCAATCACAGAACTATGGCTACACCTTC. Full variable domain (missing parts from reference TRBV14 and TRBJ1-2): EAGVTQFPSHSVIEKGQTVTLRCDPISGHDNLYWYRRVMGKEIKFLLHFVKESKQDESGMPNNRFLAERTGGTYSTLKVQPAELEDSGVYFCASSQSQNYGYTFGSGTRLTVV.